These 27 T cell receptor beta chains were sequenced from one sample in a study of identical twins. TCRdb reanalysed the 5' RACE reads using MiXCR and keeps one entry per CDR3 protein. The sample lists about 890,000 distinct CDR3 sequences; over 9% were seen once. This same sample was also part of a study on yellow fever vaccine responses in identical twins.

What was sequenced was PBMCs. Receptors were obtained from a woman younger than 35 in good health.

The chain couples TRBV3-1 to TRBJ2-1; D unclear. Germline V gene sequence: CDR1 LGHDT, CDR2 YNNKEL (reference sequence). The V end lost 0 bases, the J end lost 4 bases, and 16 bases lay between the germline ends. The length of the CDR3 is 17 residues. CDR3 amino acids: CASSQEESGWQYNEQFF. For the CDR3, the DNA is TGTGCCAGCAGCCAAGAGGAATCCGGTTGGCAGTACAATGAGCAGTTCTTC.

The chain carries TRBV6-1 and TRBJ1-2; TRBD1 matches at 9 bases. V gave up 6 bases and J gave up 8 bases; unmatched junction bases: 10. CDR3 length: 14 amino acids. The V gene's germline CDR1 is MNHNS and CDR2 SASEGT. The CDR3: CASRRTGALGGYTF. CDR3 coding DNA: TGTGCCAGCAGACGGACAGGGGCACTGGGCGGCTACACCTTC.

At least ten counts were recorded for this clonotype. The chain employs TRBV20-1 and TRBJ2-5, with 8 positions matching TRBD2. The J segment lost 5 bases and the V segment lost 0 bases, leaving 5 bases of the junction unmatched. Germline V gives CDR1 DFQATT, CDR2 SNEGSKA (reference sequence). The CDR3 consists of 14 residues. DNA of the CDR3: TGCAGTGCTAGAGAAACTAGCGGAACGGAGACCCAGTACTTC. Translating it yields CSARETSGTETQYF.

This clonotype was seen a handful of times. The chain recombines TRBV7-9 with TRBJ2-1; 7 nucleotides line up with TRBD1. The germline V gene has CDR1 SEHNR and CDR2 FQNEAQ (reference sequence). The CDR3 consists of 15 residues. V gave up 5 bases and J gave up 10 bases; unmatched junction bases: 14. CDR3 sequence (DNA): TGTGCCAGCAGCCAAAGACAGGGCCCGGACCACGAGCAGTTCTTC. It codes for CASSQRQGPDHEQFF.

The rearrangement joins TRBV7-7 to TRBJ2-5; no clear D gene. With 5 bases removed from V and 5 bases from J, the gap between germline ends came to 12 bases. This CDR3 has 13 amino acids. Per germline, CDR1 SSHAT and CDR2 FNYEAQ (reference sequence). CDR3 in amino acids: CASSRSYGETQYF. DNA for the CDR3: TGTGCCAGCAGCCGAAGTTACGGGGAGACCCAGTACTTC.

The chain has TRBV24-1 and TRBJ2-7; D remains unclear. V was shortened by 3 bases and J by 6 bases, with 8 bases between the two germline ends. Germline CDR1 is KGHDR and CDR2 is SFDVKD. The CDR3 runs to 12 residues. CDR3: CATSDPVGEQYF. In DNA form, the CDR3 reads TGTGCCACCAGTGATCCGGTGGGCGAGCAGTACTTC.

The V gene is TRBV6-5, the J gene TRBJ2-2, with no clear D. Germline CDR1 reads MNHEY; CDR2 reads SVGAGI. V dropped 2 bases and J dropped 3 bases, with 4 bases sitting between them. This CDR3 is 13 amino acids long. CDR3 DNA sequence: TGTGCCAGCAGTTACGGGTACACCGGGGAGCTGTTTTTT. It specifies CASSYGYTGELFF.

This clonotype was observed a few times. The chain combines TRBV29-1 with TRBJ2-7; 7 bases fit TRBD2. The CDR3 extends over 11 amino acids. Germline V gene sequence: CDR1 SQVTM, CDR2 ANQGSEA. V lost 7 bases and J lost 6; bases outside the gene matches: 6. CDR3 amino acids: CSGLLAGEQYF. In nucleotides, the CDR3 is TGCAGCGGTCTGTTAGCGGGCGAGCAGTACTTC.

The V gene is TRBV9, the J gene TRBJ2-1; D is uncertain. V dropped 2 bases and J dropped 0 bases, with 9 bases sitting between them. The V gene's germline CDR1 is SGDLS and CDR2 YYNGEE. The CDR3 length is 15 residues. CDR3 loop: CASSVEVSSYNEQFF. The CDR3 DNA sequence: TGTGCCAGCAGCGTCGAAGTGAGCTCCTACAATGAGCAGTTCTTC.

The rearrangement joins TRBV11-2 to TRBJ2-1, with no clear D. The germline V and J ends were trimmed by 0 bases and 8 bases, with 8 bases remaining between them. The V gene's germline CDR1 is SGHAT and CDR2 FQNNGV. The CDR3 spans 13 residues. The CDR3 protein is CASSLDRFDEQFF. The CDR3, as DNA: TGTGCCAGCAGCTTAGATCGGTTTGATGAGCAGTTCTTC.

The V gene is TRBV10-2, the J gene TRBJ2-7, with 7 bases matching TRBD2. The CDR3 loop spans 14 amino acids. Per the germline V gene, CDR1 is WSHSY and CDR2 is SAAADI. V shed 6 bases, J shed 3 bases, and the junction held 8 bases outside the gene matches. This chain's CDR3 is CASRARDYLYEQYV. CDR3 DNA: TGCGCCAGCAGAGCCCGGGACTACCTCTACGAGCAGTACGTC.

The chain recombines TRBV12-3 or TRBV12-4 with TRBJ2-3; D might be TRBD2 (5 bases). Trimming left V 2 bases short and J 2 bases short, with 23 bases between. This CDR3 is built from 19 residues. The CDR3 DNA follows: TGTGCCAGCAGTTTAATTGGTCCCGGACTCCTCGTTAACACAGATACGCAGTATTTT. The encoded protein is CASSLIGPGLLVNTDTQYF.

The table lists this clonotype with a few counts. The V call is TRBV13, the J call TRBJ1-1, with D perhaps TRBD1 (6 bases). The ends were cut back, 5 bases at V and 4 bases at J, with 20 bases in the middle. CDR3 size: 16 residues. Germline CDR1 reads PRHDT; CDR2 reads FYEKMQ (reference sequence). The CDR3: CASSPGTLRGRTEAFF. CDR3 in DNA: TGTGCCAGCAGCCCCGGGACACTGCGTGGACGCACTGAAGCTTTCTTT.

This clonotype was detected a few times. V gene TRBV3-1 combines with J gene TRBJ2-3; D is perhaps TRBD2 (6 bases). This CDR3 contains 15 residues. V was trimmed by 0 bases and J by 0 bases, leaving 7 bases between them. Per the germline V gene, CDR1 is LGHDT and CDR2 is YNNKEL (reference sequence). The CDR3 sequence is CASSQELASTDTQYF. In DNA form, the CDR3 reads TGTGCCAGCAGCCAAGAGCTAGCGAGCACAGATACGCAGTATTTT.

The sample holds a few counts of this clonotype. This chain joins TRBV6-5 and TRBJ2-3, with 11 nucleotides matching TRBD2. The trim removed 2 bases at V and 2 bases at J, leaving 12 bases unmatched. The V gene's germline CDR1 is MNHEY and CDR2 SVGAGI. This CDR3 is built from 19 residues. CDR3 region: CASSYLFDSGLAVTDTQYF. In DNA, the CDR3 is TGTGCCAGCAGTTACCTGTTCGATTCGGGACTAGCGGTCACAGATACGCAGTATTTT.

This clonotype was seen more than once but under ten times. This chain uses TRBV29-1 with TRBJ2-2; D gene unclear. Germline values: CDR1 SQVTM, CDR2 ANQGSEA. The CDR3 runs 13 residues. Trimming left V 3 bases short and J 8 bases short, with 13 bases between. The DNA for the CDR3 is TGCAGCGTTGAGGTTGTGGGTGGTGGGGAGCTGTTTTTT. It yields the protein CSVEVVGGGELFF.

Notes on this clonotype: One junction end does not reproduce the germline sequence, and a read error may be involved. The J gene is TRBJ1-2, the V gene TRBV13, with D hard to call. Germline assignment: CDR1 PRHDT and CDR2 FYEKMQ (reference sequence). The CDR3 loop spans 12 amino acids. The DNA of the CDR3 is TGTGCCAGCAGCTTATACCCGGGTTCGGGATCATTC. Protein product: CASSLYPGSGSF. Supplemented by reference TRBV13 and TRBJ1-2, the full variable domain reads AAGVIQSPRHLIKEKRETATLKCYPIPRHDTVYWYQQGPGQDPQFLISFYEKMQSDKGSIPDRFSAQQFSDYHSELNMSSLELGDSALYFCASSLYPGSGSFGSGTRLTVV.

This sequence joins TRBV18 and TRBJ2-5, with TRBD2 matching 7 bases. The length of the CDR3 is 15 residues. CDR1 and CDR2 (germline): KGHSH, LQKENI. With V trimmed by 0 bases and J by 5 bases, 6 bases remained unmatched. The CDR3 is CASSPPGLNTETQYF. The CDR3 DNA reads as TGTGCCAGCTCACCACCGGGACTAAATACGGAGACCCAGTACTTC.

This clonotype occurred a few times. The chain is built from TRBV21-1 and TRBJ2-7. TRBV21-1 corresponds to a pseudogene. The CDR3 runs 15 residues. This CDR3 is CASSKAGRSSYEQYV. CDR3 DNA sequence: TGTGCCAGCAGCAAAGCAGGCAGGTCCTCCTACGAGCAGTACGTC.

The sample holds one count of this clonotype. The genes are TRBV19 and TRBJ2-3; 7 bases agree with TRBD1. CDR3 size: 15 residues. The V segment lost 6 bases and the J segment 6 bases; nucleotides outside the gene matches: 12. Germline V lookup: CDR1 LNHDA, CDR2 SQIVND (reference sequence). CDR3 nucleotide sequence: TGTGCCAGTAGCCCCAGACAGGGCCCGGGCGATACGCAGTATTTT. Protein: CASSPRQGPGDTQYF.

The chain carries TRBV21-1 and TRBJ2-5. TRBV21-1 is a pseudogene locus. The length of the CDR3 is 14 residues. CDR3 sequence (DNA): TGTGCCAGCAGCAAAGCTTACGGTCCAGAGACCCAGTACTTC. Protein: CASSKAYGPETQYF.

The rearrangement links TRBV24-1 to TRBJ2-3, with 9 bases identical to TRBD2. The CDR3 sequence is 19 residues long. The V segment lost 1 base and the J segment 6 bases; nucleotides outside the gene matches: 16. Germline CDR1 and CDR2: KGHDR and SFDVKD. CDR3 in DNA: TGTGCCACCAGTGATTTAACGACTAGCGGTTTTGCCTACCGTGATACGCAGTATTTT. This codes for CATSDLTTSGFAYRDTQYF.

CDR3 DNA: TGTGCCAGCAGTGAATATCCGCTAGCGGGGACAGATACGCAGTATTTT. Its protein is CASSEYPLAGTDTQYF. The chain uses TRBV2 and TRBJ2-3; 9 positions match TRBD2. The V segment lost 2 bases and the J segment 3 bases; nucleotides outside the gene matches: 6. The CDR3 extends over 16 amino acids. Germline values: CDR1 SNHLY, CDR2 FYNNEI. The complete variable domain, with remaining parts taken from reference TRBV2 and TRBJ2-3, reads EPEVTQTPSHQVTQMGQEVILRCVPISNHLYFYWYRQILGQKVEFLVSFYNNEISEKSEIFDDQFSVERPDGSNFTLKIRSTKLEDSAMYFCASSEYPLAGTDTQYFGPGTRLTVL.

This chain links TRBV11-2 with TRBJ2-3, with 10 nucleotides matching TRBD1. The CDR3 runs to 18 residues. V lost 1 base to trimming and J lost 3 bases; unmatched junction nucleotides: 10. Per the germline V gene, CDR1 is SGHAT and CDR2 is FQNNGV. As DNA, the CDR3 is TGTGCCAGCAGCTTAGGGACAGGGGGAATTCGGTCGACAGATACGCAGTATTTT. It codes for CASSLGTGGIRSTDTQYF.

In its sample, this clonotype was seen a few times. The chain couples TRBV6-2 or TRBV6-3 to TRBJ2-3; TRBD1 is a possible D gene (6 bases). The CDR3 covers 16 residues. Trimming left V 6 bases short and J 3 bases short, with 19 bases between. Germline V gene sequence: CDR1 MNHEY, CDR2 SVGEGT. The CDR3 region has the DNA TGTGCCAGCAGCCCCTACCTGGTGGACAGAACAGATACGCAGTATTTT. This translates into CASSPYLVDRTDTQYF.

V is TRBV7-3 and J is TRBJ2-1; TRBD2 agrees at 10 bases. The germline gives CDR1 SGHTA, CDR2 FQGTGA. J lost 5 bases, V lost 5 bases, and 18 bases had no gene match. The CDR3 contains 19 residues. The CDR3 protein is CASSPPWASGSSLDNEQFF. The CDR3 coding sequence is TGTGCCAGCAGCCCCCCGTGGGCTAGCGGGAGTAGTTTGGACAATGAGCAGTTCTTC.

This clonotype occurred a few times. The rearrangement links TRBV29-1 to TRBJ1-3; D perhaps matches TRBD1 (5 bases). V shed 3 bases and J shed 4 bases, with 16 bases lying between them. This CDR3 is built from 15 residues. The germline V gene has CDR1 SQVTM and CDR2 ANQGSEA. CDR3 loop: CSVETDPWGGNTIYF. Here the CDR3 DNA reads TGCAGCGTTGAGACGGATCCGTGGGGGGGAAACACCATATATTTT.